The 26 T cell receptor beta chains listed next were all sequenced from one sample in a study of cytomegalovirus exposure and HLA in healthy donors. PCR employed 60 Vbeta and 13 Jbeta primers. This table comes from immunoSEQ multiplex PCR, and its TCRdb copy is limited to in-frame clones, with some not included. The sample has around 81,000 clones, over 55% seen once; the top ten hold 5% to 6%. The sequencing input was PBMCs. The receptors here all came from a young man in good health and CMV-seropositive.

This chain uses TRBV28 with TRBJ2-5; no reliable D call. This CDR3 is 13 amino acids long. The V and J ends lost 3 bases and 5 bases respectively, with 10 bases between them. Germline V lookup: CDR1 MDHEN, CDR2 SYDVKM. The CDR3, as DNA: TGTGCCAGCAGTTTGGCCTCCTCGGAGACCCAGTACTTC. As protein: CASSLASSETQYF.

This chain connects TRBV27 to TRBJ2-7, with TRBD1 matching over 9 bases. V was pared by 8 bases and J by 4 bases, with 12 bases of the junction left unmatched. Germline V CDR1 and CDR2: MNHEY, SMNVEV (reference sequence). The CDR3 sequence is 15 residues long. Here the CDR3 DNA reads TGTGCCAGCGGCCCGGACAGGGGATTTCTATACGAGCAGTACTTC. It yields the protein CASGPDRGFLYEQYF.

V and J are TRBV11-2 and TRBJ2-2, with 7 bases identical to TRBD1. V was clipped by 7 bases and J by 7 bases; unmatched bases: 9. The CDR3 contains 14 residues. Germline V gene sequence: CDR1 SGHAT, CDR2 FQNNGV. The CDR3 sequence: CASNTLGGFGELFF. The CDR3, as DNA: TGTGCCAGCAACACCCTAGGGGGCTTCGGGGAGCTGTTTTTT.

J is TRBJ2-1 and V is TRBV2; 8 nucleotides match TRBD1. Germline trimming cut 6 bases from V and 2 bases from J; bases unmatched to any gene: 6. Germline V lookup: CDR1 SNHLY, CDR2 FYNNEI. The CDR3 is 15 residues long. The CDR3 spells CASRDHRGTYNEQFF. For the CDR3, the DNA is TGTGCCAGCAGGGACCACAGGGGGACCTACAATGAGCAGTTCTTC.

The gene calls are TRBV5-1 and TRBJ2-5; a possible D gene is TRBD1 (6 bases). The DNA matches TRBJ2-7 better at its end, which makes the J call doubtful. The CDR3 sequence is 18 residues long. Germline values: CDR1 SGHRS, CDR2 YFSETQ. CDR3 sequence reads: CASSLRSPGHPSYYEQYF. The CDR3 DNA reads as TGCGCCAGCAGCTTGCGAAGTCCGGGACATCCATCTTACTACGAGCAGTACTTC.

The chain carries TRBV20-1 and TRBJ1-2, with 8 bases lining up with TRBD1. The CDR3 spans 11 residues. V lost 5 bases and J lost 7; bases outside the gene matches: 3. Germline CDR1 DFQATT, CDR2 SNEGSKA (reference sequence). The CDR3, as DNA: TGCAGTGCTTCCGGGACAGGTGGCTACACCTTC. Protein product: CSASGTGGYTF.

This clone was found a few times. The chain couples TRBV5-1 to TRBJ2-3, with TRBD2 matching 10 bases. The CDR3 runs 15 residues. V lost 4 bases and J lost 7; bases outside the gene matches: 9. CDR1 and CDR2 from the germline V gene are SGHRS and YFSETQ. The DNA for the CDR3 is TGCGCCAGCAGCACCGAAGCGGGAGGGAGTAATACGCAGTATTTT. The encoded protein is CASSTEAGGSNTQYF.

This chain uses TRBV27 with TRBJ2-3; 7 bases are a match to TRBD2. With 4 bases clipped from V and 8 bases from J, the junction kept 6 bases outside the gene matches. Germline V lookup: CDR1 MNHEY, CDR2 SMNVEV (reference sequence). This CDR3 has 13 amino acids. CDR3 sequence (DNA): TGTGCCAGCAGTTCAGCGGGACCGGGTACGCAGTATTTT. This codes for CASSSAGPGTQYF.

The rearrangement links TRBV11-3 to TRBJ2-7; D not resolved. The germline V gene encodes CDR1 SGHNT and CDR2 YENEEA. Trimming pared 4 bases from V and 0 bases from J, leaving 13 bases between. The CDR3 is 15 residues long. DNA of the CDR3: TGTGCCAGCAGCTCCCCCATCGAGTACTCCTACGAGCAGTACTTC. This gives the protein CASSSPIEYSYEQYF.

This clone was observed a few times. This chain connects TRBV18 to TRBJ2-7; TRBD1 matches 8 bases. There are 16 residues in the CDR3. Germline V gene lookup returns CDR1 KGHSH and CDR2 LQKENI. Losses at the gene ends were 5 bases for V and 1 base for J; bases not matched to a gene: 10. CDR3 amino acids: CASSKGLGTGSYEQYF. The CDR3 region has the DNA TGTGCCAGCTCAAAAGGGCTCGGGACAGGTTCCTACGAGCAGTACTTC.

This chain joins TRBV28 and TRBJ2-3; 7 bases line up with TRBD2. V was clipped by 6 bases and J by 0 bases; unmatched bases: 6. The CDR3 runs 15 residues. The V gene's germline CDR1 is MDHEN and CDR2 SYDVKM. CDR3 amino acids: CASSPGGSSTDTQYF. For the CDR3, the DNA is TGTGCCAGCAGCCCCGGGGGGAGTAGCACAGATACGCAGTATTTT.

As DNA, the CDR3 is TGTGCCAGCAGCGCACAGGGGTCCATGAACACTGAAGCTTTCTTT. As protein: CASSAQGSMNTEAFF. This chain links TRBV7-9 with TRBJ1-1; 7 nucleotides agree with TRBD1. J was trimmed by 0 bases and V by 5 bases; bases with no gene match: 6. The CDR3 length is 15 residues. CDR1 SEHNR and CDR2 FQNEAQ come from the germline V gene (reference sequence).

The table lists this clone with a few counts. The chain has TRBV5-6 and TRBJ2-1; TRBD2 is a possible D gene (5 bases). Trimming left V 1 base short and J 9 bases short, with 14 bases between. The V gene's germline CDR1 is SGHDT and CDR2 YYEEEE. The CDR3 extends over 14 amino acids. In DNA form, the CDR3 reads TGTGCCAGCAGCTTGTCGTCGCCTCGGGGTGAGCAGTTCTTC. Amino acids: CASSLSSPRGEQFF.

In the case of this clone: At one boundary the junction diverges from the germline segment, which might be a read error. The chain carries TRBV4-2 and TRBJ1-4; 8 bases map to TRBD1. The CDR3 is 13 amino acids. The germline V gene encodes CDR1 LGHNA and CDR2 YNFKEQ. The CDR3 region has the DNA TGTGCCAGCAGCCCCGCTGGTCGGACAGGGAAAATTTTT. This encodes CASSPAGRTGKIF.

V is TRBV18 and J is TRBJ2-5; TRBD2 might be the D (6 bases). The end of the DNA is better explained by TRBJ2-7, so the J call may be wrong. The germline CDR1 and CDR2 sequences are KGHSH and LQKENI. This CDR3 spans 16 amino acids. The CDR3 DNA is TGTGCCAGCTCACCACGAATTAGGGACTCATACTACGAGCAGTACTTC. This sequence encodes CASSPRIRDSYYEQYF.

This chain links TRBV28 with TRBJ2-7, with D possibly matching TRBD1 (5 bases). This CDR3 comprises 14 residues. Trimming took 5 bases from V and 1 from J, leaving 12 bases between them. CDR1 and CDR2 (germline): MDHEN, SYDVKM. CDR3 amino acids: CASSPQGGSYEQYF. In DNA, the CDR3 is TGTGCCAGCAGTCCCCAGGGTGGGTCCTACGAGCAGTACTTC.

The rearrangement joins TRBV29-1 to TRBJ2-7; weak D call: TRBD1 (6 bases). The CDR3 is made up of 14 amino acids. Germline CDR1 reads SQVTM; CDR2 reads ANQGSEA. Trimming cost V 3 bases and J 3 bases, with 15 bases left between them. CDR3 bases: TGCAGCGTTGACGTGCAGGGGACCCGCTACGAGCAGTACTTC. Protein product: CSVDVQGTRYEQYF.

The chain links TRBV9 to TRBJ2-7, with unresolved D. The CDR3 totals 14 residues. Trimming pared 2 bases from V and 0 bases from J, leaving 9 bases between. Germline V gene lookup returns CDR1 SGDLS and CDR2 YYNGEE. The CDR3 loop reads CASSVGGSSYEQYF. CDR3 in DNA: TGTGCCAGCAGCGTCGGCGGTAGCTCCTACGAGCAGTACTTC.

The gene calls are TRBV19 and TRBJ2-7; 11 nucleotides align to TRBD1. The CDR3 spans 13 residues. V shed 10 bases, J shed 1 base, and the junction held 3 bases outside the gene matches. The V gene's germline CDR1 is LNHDA and CDR2 SQIVND (reference sequence). The CDR3 sequence: CATGTGGSYEQYF. The CDR3, as DNA: TGTGCCACGGGGACAGGGGGATCCTACGAGCAGTACTTC.

This chain connects TRBV29-1 to TRBJ1-4; 7 bases agree with TRBD1. The V segment lost 4 bases and the J segment 5 bases; nucleotides outside the gene matches: 7. The germline gives CDR1 SQVTM, CDR2 ANQGSEA. The CDR3 has 14 residues. The DNA for the CDR3 is TGCAGCGTTGCGCCGACAGGGCAGAATGAAAAACTGTTTTTT. This translates into CSVAPTGQNEKLFF.

This clone was seen more than once but under ten times. CDR3: CASSGYRDGYTF. CDR3 DNA sequence: TGTGCCAGCAGCGGCTACAGGGATGGCTACACCTTC. The rearrangement uses TRBV9 and TRBJ1-2; maybe TRBD1 (6 bases). The V end lost 3 bases, the J end lost 6 bases, and 9 bases lay between the germline ends. The CDR3 is 12 amino acids. From germline, CDR1 is SGDLS and CDR2 YYNGEE. The variable domain in full, with the rest retrieved from reference TRBV9 and TRBJ1-2, is DSGVTQTPKHLITATGQRVTLRCSPRSGDLSVYWYQQSLDQGLQFLIQYYNGEERAKGNILERFSAQQFPDLHSELNLSSLELGDSALYFCASSGYRDGYTFGSGTRLTVV.

V gene TRBV6-1 combines with J gene TRBJ2-1; the match to TRBD1 covers 9 bases. This CDR3 is 14 amino acids long. The V gene end was trimmed by 7 bases and the J gene end by 5 bases; junction bases not matched to a gene: 6. CDR1 and CDR2 from the germline V gene are MNHNS and SASEGT. The CDR3 here is CASNSDRGHNEQFF. The CDR3, as DNA: TGTGCCAGCAACTCGGACAGGGGCCACAATGAGCAGTTCTTC.

The CDR3 reads CASSQGGFAGGLYEQFF. The CDR3 DNA follows: TGTGCCAGCAGCCAAGGGGGTTTCGCGGGAGGGTTGTATGAGCAGTTCTTC. The chain employs TRBV4-2 and TRBJ2-1, with 9 bases fitting TRBD2. Per germline, CDR1 LGHNA and CDR2 YNFKEQ. This CDR3 contains 17 residues. Germline trimming cut 1 base from V and 8 bases from J; bases unmatched to any gene: 12.

The chain joins TRBV7-9 to TRBJ2-4, with 10 nucleotides matching TRBD1. Germline CDR1 is SEHNR and CDR2 is FQNEAQ (reference sequence). This CDR3 spans 18 amino acids. With 4 bases clipped from V and 0 bases from J, the junction kept 9 bases outside the gene matches. This chain's CDR3 is CASSSAGQGILAKNIQYF. The CDR3, as DNA: TGTGCCAGCAGCTCCGCGGGACAGGGGATCCTAGCCAAAAACATTCAGTACTTC.

The rearrangement uses TRBV6-1 and TRBJ2-1; 10 nucleotides agree with TRBD2. The CDR3 length is 15 residues. Germline CDR1 and CDR2: MNHNS and SASEGT. V dropped 2 bases and J dropped 5; count of bases not matched to a gene: 3. CDR3 amino acids: CASSESGGAHNEQFF. The DNA for the CDR3 is TGTGCCAGCAGTGAAAGCGGGGGGGCTCACAATGAGCAGTTCTTC.

This chain connects TRBV10-3 to TRBJ2-7; 7 bases map to TRBD2. The CDR3 is made up of 19 amino acids. Germline trimming cut 0 bases from V and 4 bases from J; bases unmatched to any gene: 18. In germline, CDR1 is ENHRY, CDR2 SYGVKD. The CDR3 nucleotides are TGTGCCATCAGTGAGTCAATCTACGTGACCGGGGGGACTCTTTACGAGCAGTACTTC. Protein: CAISESIYVTGGTLYEQYF.